This is a list of T cell receptor beta chains from one sample in a study of identical twins. TCRdb re-called the 5' RACE reads through MiXCR, storing one row per CDR3 protein. The sample consists of approximately 1.8 million distinct CDR3 sequences, about 32% of them appearing once. Sequenced sample: cord blood. The receptors stem from a newborn girl in good health. CDR3s include the opening cysteine and the closing phenylalanine or tryptophan. The D gene is left open where the match is weak. Only part of the rows carry a size: once, few, many, or a class if the clone is expanded.

D	size	V	J	CDR3	DNA
NA	few	TRBV11-2	TRBJ1-4	CASSEVWGGNEKLFF	TGTGCCAGCAGCGAAGTTTGGGGGGGTAATGAAAAACTGTTTTTT
TRBD2	NA	TRBV4-2	TRBJ2-1	CASAAGEGTYNEQFF	TGTGCCAGCGCAGCGGGGGAGGGGACCTACAATGAGCAGTTCTTC
TRBD2	few	TRBV20-1	TRBJ2-7	CSASTSGIYEQYF	TGCAGTGCTAGCACTAGCGGGATCTACGAGCAGTACTTC
TRBD2	NA	TRBV5-1	TRBJ2-1	CASSPQGTSGHNEQFF	TGCGCCAGCAGCCCCCAGGGGACTAGCGGGCACAATGAGCAGTTCTTC
NA	NA	TRBV20-1	TRBJ2-1	CSARGDRHGLGYNEQFF	TGCAGTGCTAGAGGCGACCGCCATGGACTCGGGTACAATGAGCAGTTCTTC
NA	few	TRBV27	TRBJ2-7	CASSLSGQAPYEQYF	TGTGCCAGCAGTTTGTCGGGGCAGGCCCCTTACGAGCAGTACTTC
NA	NA	TRBV27	TRBJ1-5	CASSLSGAWDNQPQHF	TGTGCCAGCAGTTTGTCGGGGGCGTGGGACAATCAGCCCCAGCATTTT
TRBD1	few	TRBV5-1	TRBJ1-1	CASSLATGTANTEAFF	TGCGCCAGCAGCTTGGCTACCGGGACAGCAAACACTGAAGCTTTCTTT
NA	NA	TRBV12-3/TRBV12-4	TRBJ2-7	CASSLRGQWYEQYF	TGTGCCAGCAGTTTAAGAGGACAGTGGTACGAGCAGTACTTC
TRBD1	few	TRBV5-4	TRBJ2-1	CASSLSTGVPYNEQFF	TGTGCCAGCAGCCTATCGACAGGGGTCCCTTACAATGAGCAGTTCTTC
TRBD2	few	TRBV6-1	TRBJ2-1	CASSELAGGASYNEQFF	TGTGCCAGCAGTGAGCTAGCGGGAGGGGCCTCCTACAATGAGCAGTTCTTC
NA	NA	TRBV5-1	TRBJ2-7	CASSLGGAKAYEQYF	TGCGCCAGCAGCTTGGGGGGCGCAAAGGCCTACGAGCAGTACTTC
NA	few	TRBV6-2/TRBV6-3	TRBJ2-3	CASMGLADTQYF	TGTGCCAGCATGGGCCTAGCGGATACGCAGTATTTT
NA	NA	TRBV27	TRBJ1-1	CASAVQGNTEAFF	TGTGCCAGCGCCGTTCAGGGGAACACTGAAGCTTTCTTT
NA	few	TRBV27	TRBJ1-5	CASRRFSNQPQHF	TGTGCCAGCAGGAGGTTTAGCAATCAGCCCCAGCATTTT
TRBD1	few	TRBV29-1	TRBJ2-1	CSVVTGVPSYNEQFF	TGCAGCGTTGTTACAGGGGTTCCTTCCTACAATGAGCAGTTCTTC
NA	NA	TRBV6-5	TRBJ1-3	CASSYSLNSGNTIYF	TGTGCCAGCAGTTACTCGCTAAACTCTGGAAACACCATATATTTT
NA	NA	TRBV10-3	TRBJ1-4	CAIRGDLNEKLFF	TGTGCCATCCGAGGGGACCTCAATGAAAAACTGTTTTTT
TRBD2	few	TRBV20-1	TRBJ2-1	CSELRDYAYNEQFF	TGCAGTGAGCTTAGGGACTATGCCTACAATGAGCAGTTCTTC
NA	few	TRBV18	TRBJ2-1	CASSPPRVGYNEQFF	TGTGCCAGCTCACCACCCAGGGTAGGCTACAATGAGCAGTTCTTC
TRBD2	NA	TRBV12-3/TRBV12-4	TRBJ2-3	CASSFGGTSGRAKEYF	TGTGCCAGCAGTTTTGGGGGGACTAGCGGGAGGGCCAAGGAGTATTTT
NA	few	TRBV4-2	TRBJ1-1	CASSQGAGTDTEAFF	TGTGCCAGCAGCCAAGGGGCGGGAACCGACACTGAAGCTTTCTTT
TRBD2	few	TRBV6-6	TRBJ2-1	CASSNQRGPNNEQFF	TGTGCCAGCAGTAACCAGCGGGGGCCAAACAATGAGCAGTTCTTC
TRBD2	NA	TRBV28	TRBJ2-1	CASSSSGRQETQFF	TGTGCCAGCAGTTCCAGCGGGAGACAAGAGACCCAGTTCTTC
TRBD2	NA	TRBV5-6	TRBJ2-2	CASSLAASGTGELFF	TGTGCCAGCAGCTTGGCAGCTAGCGGAACCGGGGAGCTGTTTTTT
TRBD2	many	TRBV6-5	TRBJ2-1	CASSAGTSVYNEQFF	TGTGCCAGCAGCGCCGGGACTAGCGTCTACAATGAGCAGTTCTTC
NA	NA	TRBV13	TRBJ1-6	CASSFLTHNSPLHF	TGTGCCAGCAGCTTCCTGACACATAATTCACCCCTCCACTTT
TRBD1	NA	TRBV29-1	TRBJ2-7	CSVVGQGANEQYF	TGCAGCGTCGTCGGACAGGGGGCGAACGAGCAGTACTTC
TRBD2	NA	TRBV4-1	TRBJ2-7	CASSQILAGVVKIQYF	TGCGCCAGCAGCCAGATACTAGCGGGGGTGGTGAAGATCCAGTACTTC
NA	many	TRBV28	TRBJ2-1	CASRRLGSYNEQFF	TGTGCCAGCAGACGACTAGGGTCTTACAATGAGCAGTTCTTC
NA	NA	TRBV20-1	TRBJ1-5	CSARDFSEGVGNQPQHF	TGCAGTGCTAGAGACTTTTCGGAGGGGGTGGGTAATCAGCCCCAGCATTTT
NA	NA	TRBV25-1	TRBJ1-2	CASSDGPLANYGYTF	TGTGCCAGCAGCGACGGGCCGTTAGCTAACTATGGCTACACCTTC
TRBD1	NA	TRBV6-1	TRBJ1-5	CASSEWRGLSNQPQHF	TGTGCCAGCAGTGAATGGAGGGGGCTTAGCAATCAGCCCCAGCATTTT
TRBD1	NA	TRBV6-6	TRBJ2-4	CASSWTGLAKNILYF	TGTGCCAGCAGTTGGACAGGCCTAGCCAAAAACATTCTGTACTTC
NA	NA	TRBV2	TRBJ1-6	CASRQGGSPLHF	TGTGCCAGCAGACAGGGTGGGTCACCCCTCCACTTT
NA	NA	TRBV7-2	TRBJ1-6	CASSLAGIYNPPLHF	TGTGCCAGCAGCTTAGCCGGGATCTATAATCCACCCCTCCACTTT
TRBD2	many	TRBV10-3	TRBJ2-7	CAISGTSGSNEQYF	TGTGCCATCAGTGGGACTAGCGGGAGTAACGAGCAGTACTTC
TRBD1	few	TRBV20-1	TRBJ1-5	CSSRQGSNQPQHF	TGCAGTTCCAGACAGGGAAGCAATCAGCCCCAGCATTTT
TRBD2	many	TRBV5-1	TRBJ2-3	CASSLVSGSTDTQYF	TGTGCCAGCAGCTTAGTTAGCGGGAGCACAGATACGCAGTATTTT
TRBD2	many	TRBV6-2/TRBV6-3	TRBJ2-1	CASRGPGLSYNEQFF	TGTGCCAGCAGAGGACCGGGACTATCTTACAATGAGCAGTTCTTC
NA	NA	TRBV7-2	TRBJ1-5	CASSLGDFNQPQHF	TGTGCCAGCAGCTTAGGGGATTTCAATCAGCCCCAGCATTTT
TRBD2	NA	TRBV11-2	TRBJ2-7	CASSLLTSSYNEQYF	TGTGCCAGCAGCTTACTGACTAGCTCCTACAATGAGCAGTACTTC
NA	NA	TRBV10-3	TRBJ1-2	CAISPTLYRERDYGYTF	TGTGCCATCAGTCCGACCCTTTACAGGGAAAGGGACTATGGCTACACCTTC
TRBD2	NA	TRBV20-1	TRBJ2-7	CSARTRTTSYEQYF	TGCAGTGCAAGGACTAGGACTACTTCCTACGAGCAGTACTTC
NA	many	TRBV29-1	TRBJ2-3	CSVRGGTVNTQYF	TGCAGCGTAAGGGGGGGGACGGTAAATACGCAGTATTTT
TRBD2	NA	TRBV24-1	TRBJ2-7	CATSDLRGVHEQYF	TGTGCCACCAGTGATTTGCGGGGGGTCCACGAGCAGTACTTC